The 10 T cell receptor beta chains given below trace back to one sample, sequenced in a study of T cell changes during pregnancy in multiple sclerosis. Sequenced by immunoSEQ multiplex PCR; TCRdb stores in-frame clones only, minus some. This table holds approximately 31,000 clones, about 92% found once. The source was CD4+ T cells from peripheral blood mononuclear cells, collected in the second trimester of pregnancy. These receptors came from a female donor with multiple sclerosis, enrolled in a pregnancy study.

The rearrangement links TRBV19 to TRBJ1-1, with 8 bases that match TRBD1. After removal of 6 bases from V and 0 bases from J, the junction contained 9 bases not matched to a gene. In germline, CDR1 is LNHDA, CDR2 SQIVND (reference sequence). The CDR3 contains 16 residues. The CDR3 bases are TGTGCCAGTAGCGTCTTGACAGGGGCGATGAACACTGAAGCTTTCTTT. Its translation: CASSVLTGAMNTEAFF. The variable domain in full, completed from reference TRBV19 and TRBJ1-1, reads DGGITQSPKYLFRKEGQNVTLSCEQNLNHDAMYWYRQDPGQGLRLIYYSQIVNDFQKGDIAEGYSVSREKKESFPLTVTSAQKNPTAFYLCASSVLTGAMNTEAFFGQGTRLTVV.

The CDR3, as DNA: TGTGCCAGCAGTGAAGGACGTGGGAGGGTGAACACCGGGGAGCTGTTTTTT. It specifies CASSEGRGRVNTGELFF. This chain links TRBV6-1 with TRBJ2-2; 7 positions match TRBD2. Looked up from germline, CDR1 is MNHNS and CDR2 is SASEGT. The length of the CDR3 is 17 residues. The V gene end was trimmed by 1 base and the J gene end by 1 base; junction bases not matched to a gene: 6.

The rearrangement uses TRBV28 and TRBJ1-2; TRBD1 is a possible D gene (6 bases). Trimming shortened V by 2 bases and J by 7 bases, and 17 bases separated the two germline ends. The germline gives CDR1 MDHEN, CDR2 SYDVKM. This CDR3 has 15 residues. The CDR3 DNA reads TGTGCCAGCAGTTTACAATTACAGGGCCGAGGTGGCTACACCTTC. The encoded protein is CASSLQLQGRGGYTF.

A note on this clone: Compared with germline, one end of the junction differs, possibly owing to a read error. The chain employs TRBV2 and TRBJ1-5; D is perhaps TRBD1 (6 bases). CDR3 size: 15 residues. The germline V gene has CDR1 SNHLY and CDR2 FYNNEI. CDR3 sequence (DNA): TGTGCCTGCAGAGGGGGGGGTGTTAGCAATCAGCCCCAGCATTTT. This translates into CACRGGGVSNQPQHF.

The rearrangement joins TRBV7-9 to TRBJ1-1; a possible D gene is TRBD1 (6 bases). Trimming stripped 0 bases from V and 6 bases from J, with 14 bases between. Germline V gene sequence: CDR1 SEHNR, CDR2 FQNEAQ (reference sequence). The CDR3 sequence is 15 residues long. The CDR3 is CASSLAGGAGAEAFF. CDR3 nucleotides: TGTGCCAGCAGCTTAGCGGGGGGGGCGGGCGCTGAAGCTTTCTTT.

The chain combines TRBV5-4 with TRBJ1-2; 9 bases are shared with TRBD1. V gave up 2 bases and J gave up 8 bases; unmatched junction bases: 10. The CDR3 sequence is 15 residues long. Germline lookup yields CDR1 SGHNT and CDR2 YYREEE (reference sequence). CDR3: CASSFSTGGPRGYTF. CDR3 in DNA: TGTGCCAGCAGCTTTAGCACAGGGGGCCCGAGGGGCTACACCTTC.

This clone was detected only once. This chain links TRBV6-6 with TRBJ2-7; 13 bases are shared with TRBD2. Germline V gives CDR1 MNHNY, CDR2 SVGAGI (reference sequence). Trimming cost V 7 bases and J 2 bases; bases outside gene matches: 5. The CDR3 has 15 amino acids. CDR3 DNA: TGTGCCAGCAACCCGGGACTAGCGGGGCCCTACGAGCAGTACTTC. Protein sequence: CASNPGLAGPYEQYF.

The chain recombines TRBV5-4 with TRBJ2-1, with 11 bases that match TRBD2. CDR3 length equals 16 residues. J was trimmed by 6 bases and V by 3 bases; bases with no gene match: 8. CDR1 SGHNT and CDR2 YYREEE come from the germline V gene (reference sequence). The CDR3 spells CASSSIIAGGLNEQFF. The CDR3 bases are TGTGCCAGCAGCTCTATTATAGCGGGAGGGCTCAATGAGCAGTTCTTC. The full variable domain, in which reference TRBV5-4 and TRBJ2-1 provide the parts outside the CDR3, is ETGVTQSPTHLIKTRGQQVTLRCSSQSGHNTVSWYQQALGQGPQFIFQYYREEENGRGNFPPRFSGLQFPNYSSELNVNALELDDSALYLCASSSIIAGGLNEQFFGPGTRLTVL.

The chain joins TRBV19 to TRBJ1-2; 11 bases line up with TRBD1. There are 15 residues in the CDR3. Germline V gives CDR1 LNHDA, CDR2 SQIVND (reference sequence). V gave up 5 bases and J gave up 6 bases; unmatched junction bases: 8. The DNA for the CDR3 is TGTGCCAGTAGTGGTCGGACAGGGGGCGAGAATGGCTACACCTTC. Protein product: CASSGRTGGENGYTF.

The rearrangement uses TRBV27 and TRBJ2-7; 10 bases are a match to TRBD1. The CDR3 has 14 residues. The V segment lost 5 bases and the J segment 4 bases; nucleotides outside the gene matches: 5. Germline assignment: CDR1 MNHEY and CDR2 SMNVEV (reference sequence). The CDR3 DNA is TGTGCCAGCAGTAGACCGGGACAGGGGTACGAGCAGTACTTC. Its protein is CASSRPGQGYEQYF.